This T cell receptor (beta chain) emerged from a study of control samples from healthy donors and cancer patients. Per germline, CDR1 SGHRS and CDR2 YFSETQ. V dropped 2 bases and J dropped 4; count of bases not matched to a gene: 6. The CDR3 loop spans 15 amino acids. The repertoire was sequenced with immunoSEQ multiplex PCR; TCRdb's copy has only in-frame clones and lacks some. Of around 83,000 clones in the sample, 93% were seen once. The TCR comes from a woman in her 40s with lung cancer. Sequencing was carried out using PBMCs. The J gene is TRBJ2-5, the V gene TRBV5-1, with 9 bases aligning to TRBD2. CDR3 nucleotides: TGCGCCAGCAGCTTTGGCGGGGGGGCCTCAGAGACCCAGTACTTC. Translation gives CASSFGGGASETQYF.